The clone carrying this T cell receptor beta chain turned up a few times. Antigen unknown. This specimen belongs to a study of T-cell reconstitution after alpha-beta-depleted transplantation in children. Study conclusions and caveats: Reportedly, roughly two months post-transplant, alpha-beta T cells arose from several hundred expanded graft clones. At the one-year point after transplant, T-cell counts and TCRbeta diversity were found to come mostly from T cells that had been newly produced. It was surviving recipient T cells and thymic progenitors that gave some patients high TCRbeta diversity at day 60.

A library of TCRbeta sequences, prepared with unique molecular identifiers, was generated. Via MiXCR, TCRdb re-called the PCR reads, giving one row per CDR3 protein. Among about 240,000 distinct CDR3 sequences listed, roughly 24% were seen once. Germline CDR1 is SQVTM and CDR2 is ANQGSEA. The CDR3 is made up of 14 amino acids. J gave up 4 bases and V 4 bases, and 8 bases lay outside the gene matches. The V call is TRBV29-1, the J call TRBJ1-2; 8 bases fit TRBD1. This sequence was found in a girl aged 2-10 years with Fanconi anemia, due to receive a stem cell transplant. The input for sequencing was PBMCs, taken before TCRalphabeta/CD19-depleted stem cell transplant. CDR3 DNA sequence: TGCAGCGTTGTGCCCGGACAGGGCTTCTATGGCTACACCTTC. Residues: CSVVPGQGFYGYTF.